This entry lists 9 T cell receptor beta chains sequenced from one sample in a study of T-cell memory formation after mild COVID-19. Each CDR3 protein is one row after TCRdb ran MiXCR on the 5' RACE reads. The sample has roughly 600,000 distinct CDR3 sequences, more than 15% seen once. The sample comprised PBMCs or a T cell subset sorted from them (not recorded which). The source is an adult woman who had mild COVID-19 (a few samples of this study predate the infection). Cell type and time point are not known.

This sequence joins TRBV6-6 and TRBJ1-3; 8 positions agree with TRBD1. This CDR3 is 17 amino acids long. Germline assignment: CDR1 MNHNY and CDR2 SVGAGI (reference sequence). V shed 2 bases, J shed 3 bases, and the junction held 9 bases outside the gene matches. The CDR3 DNA reads TGTGCCAGCAGTTACGGGCCAGGGGGCTCTTTTGGAAACACCATATATTTT. Protein: CASSYGPGGSFGNTIYF.

In its sample, this clonotype was seen a few times. V gene TRBV11-2 combines with J gene TRBJ2-6; no clear D. Germline lookup yields CDR1 SGHAT and CDR2 FQNNGV. This CDR3 is 14 amino acids long. The V and J ends lost 7 bases and 0 bases respectively, with 7 bases between them. The CDR3 region has the DNA TGTGCCAGCACCACGCCCTCTGGGGCCAACGTCCTGACTTTC. Translated, it gives CASTTPSGANVLTF.

The chain joins TRBV2 to TRBJ2-1; 11 bases agree with TRBD1. This CDR3 spans 15 amino acids. Germline V gene data show CDR1 as SNHLY and CDR2 as FYNNEI. V was clipped by 5 bases and J by 3 bases; unmatched bases: 3. The CDR3 sequence: CASSRDRGVYNEQFF. DNA of the CDR3: TGTGCCAGCAGTAGGGACAGGGGGGTCTACAATGAGCAGTTCTTC.

This chain uses TRBV4-2 with TRBJ1-5; D gene ambiguous. The CDR3 extends over 15 amino acids. Germline V gene sequence: CDR1 LGHNA, CDR2 YNFKEQ. Trimming took 5 bases from V and 7 from J, leaving 18 bases between them. CDR3 nucleotides: TGTGCCAGCAGCATATCTAGTGAGGGATGGCAGCCCCAGCATTTT. Amino acids: CASSISSEGWQPQHF.

This CDR3 reads CASKKGVGFTDTQYF. The CDR3 nucleotides are TGTGCCAGCAAAAAGGGCGTAGGATTCACAGATACGCAGTATTTT. The chain recombines TRBV2 with TRBJ2-3; the D is unclear. CDR3 length: 15 residues. V was clipped by 7 bases and J by 2 bases, with 16 bases between them. Germline CDR1 reads SNHLY; CDR2 reads FYNNEI.

The V gene is TRBV25-1, the J gene TRBJ2-3; D may match TRBD1 or TRBD2 (5 bases each). V shed 2 bases and J shed 4 bases, with 10 bases lying between them. Germline V gives CDR1 MGHDK, CDR2 SYGVNS. The length of the CDR3 is 14 residues. The CDR3 coding sequence is TGTGCCAGCAGTGAACGGGGCATAGCAGATACGCAGTATTTT. Its protein product is CASSERGIADTQYF.

This clonotype was detected only a few times. V gene TRBV6-6 combines with J gene TRBJ1-2; TRBD1 matches 8 bases. Germline V CDR1 and CDR2: MNHNY, SVGAGI (reference sequence). The CDR3 has 14 amino acids. The ends lost 2 bases at V and 1 base at J; junction bases unmatched: 0. This chain's CDR3 is CASSYDRGNYGYTF. CDR3 nucleotide sequence: TGTGCCAGCAGTTACGACAGGGGTAACTATGGCTACACCTTC.

This clonotype was seen only a few times. The V and J genes are TRBV27 and TRBJ2-7; D may match TRBD1 or TRBD2 (7 bases each). Germline loops: CDR1 MNHEY, CDR2 SMNVEV (reference sequence). CDR3 length: 13 residues. V was trimmed by 3 bases and J by 6 bases, leaving 12 bases between them. For the CDR3, the DNA is TGTGCCAGCAGTTTCGCAGGGGGGGCCGAGCAGTACTTC. Translation gives CASSFAGGAEQYF.

There are a few counts of this clonotype. This chain links TRBV25-1 with TRBJ2-3; the match to TRBD1 covers 7 bases. V lost 6 bases to trimming and J lost 6 bases; unmatched junction nucleotides: 18. The CDR3 runs to 17 residues. Germline V gene sequence: CDR1 MGHDK, CDR2 SYGVNS. The CDR3 protein is CASSDADKQGIGDTQYF. The CDR3 DNA reads TGTGCCAGCAGCGACGCAGATAAACAGGGGATAGGGGATACGCAGTATTTT.